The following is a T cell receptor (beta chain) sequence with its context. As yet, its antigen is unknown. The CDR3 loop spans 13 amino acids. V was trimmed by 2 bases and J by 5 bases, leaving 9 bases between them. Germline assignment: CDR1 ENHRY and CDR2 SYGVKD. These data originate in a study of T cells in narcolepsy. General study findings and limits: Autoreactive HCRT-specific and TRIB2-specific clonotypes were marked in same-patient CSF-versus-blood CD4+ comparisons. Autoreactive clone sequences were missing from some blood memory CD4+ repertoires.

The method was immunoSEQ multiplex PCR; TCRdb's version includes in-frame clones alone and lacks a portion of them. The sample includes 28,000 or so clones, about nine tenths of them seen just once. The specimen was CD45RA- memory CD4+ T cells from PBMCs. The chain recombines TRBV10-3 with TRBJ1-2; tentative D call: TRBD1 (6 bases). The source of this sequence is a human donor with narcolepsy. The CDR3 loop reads CAISEGQKYGYTF. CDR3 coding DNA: TGTGCCATCAGTGAGGGACAGAAGTATGGCTACACCTTC.